A single sample gave rise to the 13 T cell receptor beta chains below, sequenced in a study of cytomegalovirus exposure and HLA in healthy donors. TCRdb's table, derived via immunoSEQ multiplex PCR, lists solely in-frame clones and lacks some. The data contain 90,000 to 100,000 clones, 87% of them singletons. Source material: PBMCs. All receptors come from a woman aged 25 to 45 in good health and CMV-seronegative.

This CDR3 is CASSRPDRGEETQYF. The CDR3 DNA is TGCGCCAGCAGCCGCCCGGACAGGGGAGAAGAGACCCAGTACTTC. J is TRBJ2-5 and V is TRBV10-2; TRBD1 matches 9 bases. Trimming removed 6 bases from V and 3 bases from J; junction bases left unmatched: 8. Per the germline V gene, CDR1 is WSHSY and CDR2 is SAAADI. This CDR3 region has 15 residues.

The chain links TRBV5-1 to TRBJ2-3; 8 nucleotides align to TRBD2. The CDR3 length is 15 residues. Germline lookup yields CDR1 SGHRS and CDR2 YFSETQ. Trimming cost V 2 bases and J 4 bases; bases outside gene matches: 6. CDR3 loop: CASSFLAGGADTQYF. The CDR3 DNA sequence: TGCGCCAGCAGCTTTCTCGCGGGGGGCGCAGATACGCAGTATTTT.

The gene calls are TRBV27 and TRBJ1-1; TRBD1 agrees at 8 bases. The CDR3 extends over 16 amino acids. The junction had 11 bases not matched to a gene; V was cut back by 4 bases and J by 4 bases. Germline V gene data show CDR1 as MNHEY and CDR2 as SMNVEV (reference sequence). CDR3 in amino acids: CASSSRPDRGVTEAFF. CDR3 nucleotide sequence: TGTGCCAGCAGTTCACGTCCCGACAGGGGAGTCACTGAAGCTTTCTTT.

This chain connects TRBV29-1 to TRBJ1-2; weak D call: TRBD1 (6 bases). V lost 6 bases and J 5 bases, leaving 19 bases between the germline ends. The germline V gene encodes CDR1 SQVTM and CDR2 ANQGSEA. This CDR3 region has 14 residues. The CDR3 protein is CSVAGEGSLYGYTF. CDR3 in DNA: TGCAGCGTCGCAGGGGAGGGGTCACTTTATGGCTACACCTTC. Full variable domain (missing parts from reference TRBV29-1 and TRBJ1-2): SAVISQKPSRDICQRGTSLTIQCQVDSQVTMMFWYRQQPGQSLTLIATANQGSEATYESGFVIDKFPISRPNLTFSTLTVSNMSPEDSSIYLCSVAGEGSLYGYTFGSGTRLTVV.

The V call is TRBV29-1, the J call TRBJ2-7; TRBD1 matches at 9 bases. This CDR3 contains 13 residues. With 3 bases clipped from V and 3 bases from J, the junction kept 3 bases outside the gene matches. Germline lookup yields CDR1 SQVTM and CDR2 ANQGSEA. The CDR3 coding sequence is TGCAGCGTTGAGGGACAGGGTATCTACGAGCAGTACTTC. Its protein product is CSVEGQGIYEQYF.

The rearrangement uses TRBV9 and TRBJ1-3; D remains unclear. This CDR3 comprises 11 residues. V lost 3 bases and J 5 bases, leaving 3 bases between the germline ends. Germline assignment: CDR1 SGDLS and CDR2 YYNGEE. CDR3 bases: TGTGCCAGCAGCGACAGAAACACCATATATTTT. This sequence encodes CASSDRNTIYF.

The V gene is TRBV6-6, the J gene TRBJ1-2, with D hard to call. The CDR3 covers 13 residues. Per germline, CDR1 MNHNY and CDR2 SVGAGI (reference sequence). The V end was cut by 5 bases, the J end by 5 bases, with 12 bases between. CDR3 nucleotide sequence: TGTGCCAGCAGTACAGTGGGCTCGTATGGCTACACCTTC. It specifies CASSTVGSYGYTF.

J is TRBJ2-7 and V is TRBV7-2, with 9 bases matching TRBD2. Trimming took 5 bases from V and 7 from J; bases not matched to a gene: 6. CDR3 length: 13 amino acids. Germline-derived CDR1 and CDR2 are SGHTA and FQGNSA. The DNA of the CDR3 is TGTGCCAGCAGCGCGGGAGGGCCGCGGGAGCAGTACTTC. It translates to CASSAGGPREQYF.

The rearrangement links TRBV11-2 to TRBJ1-2; TRBD1 agrees at 8 bases. The germline V gene has CDR1 SGHAT and CDR2 FQNNGV. The CDR3 has 15 residues. The ends lost 4 bases at V and 8 bases at J; junction bases unmatched: 12. CDR3 sequence (DNA): TGTGCCAGCAGCTCCCAACTACAGGGGGTACGGGGCTACACCTTC. Its protein product is CASSSQLQGVRGYTF. The whole variable domain, filled in from reference TRBV11-2 and TRBJ1-2, reads EAGVAQSPRYKIIEKRQSVAFWCNPISGHATLYWYQQILGQGPKLLIQFQNNGVVDDSQLPKDRFSAERLKGVDSTLKIQPAKLEDSAVYLCASSSQLQGVRGYTFGSGTRLTVV.

This chain connects TRBV6-1 to TRBJ1-2; unclear D gene. Germline assignment: CDR1 MNHNS and CDR2 SASEGT. V gave up 0 bases and J gave up 5 bases, with 10 bases separating them. The CDR3 runs 14 residues. CDR3 loop: CASSEAKRYYGYTF. CDR3 DNA: TGTGCCAGCAGTGAAGCAAAACGGTATTATGGCTACACCTTC.

The rearrangement uses TRBV2 and TRBJ1-5; 9 bases are a match to TRBD1. This CDR3 comprises 14 residues. Germline V gene lookup returns CDR1 SNHLY and CDR2 FYNNEI. J lost 10 bases, V lost 5 bases, and 9 bases had no gene match. CDR3 residues: CASSPRTGDLPQHF. CDR3 coding DNA: TGTGCCAGCAGTCCTAGGACAGGGGACCTCCCCCAGCATTTT.

This clone was recorded once. The rearrangement uses TRBV4-3 and TRBJ1-5, with 8 bases fitting TRBD1. Germline loops: CDR1 LGHNA, CDR2 YSLEER. The ends lost 3 bases at V and 7 bases at J; junction bases unmatched: 8. This CDR3 is 15 amino acids long. The CDR3 is CASSQEDRVDQPQHF. The CDR3 coding sequence is TGCGCCAGCAGCCAGGAGGACAGGGTCGACCAGCCCCAGCATTTT.

In nucleotides, the CDR3 is TGCGCCAGCAGCCCAGGGACTAGCCAAGGGGAGCTGTTTTTT. Its protein product is CASSPGTSQGELFF. The V and J genes are TRBV5-1 and TRBJ2-2, with 9 positions matching TRBD2. Trimming at V came to 4 bases and at J to 8 bases, leaving 6 bases not matched to a gene. The CDR3 is made up of 14 amino acids. The V gene's germline CDR1 is SGHRS and CDR2 YFSETQ.